The 18 T cell receptor beta chains in this list originate from one sample, sequenced in a study of OX40 agonist ivuxolimab in advanced cancers. Sequencing used immunoSEQ multiplex PCR; TCRdb keeps in-frame clones, though not all of them. The data show tens of thousands of clones, with 92% seen just once and roughly 9% held by the top ten. Sequencing was performed on CD4+ or CD8+ T cells sorted from blood, taken in a trial of the OX40 agonist ivuxolimab. All receptors come from an adult with an advanced solid tumor such as melanoma, head and neck, liver or kidney cancer.

The chain recombines TRBV5-1 with TRBJ2-5; TRBD2 agrees at 7 bases. The CDR3 covers 13 residues. Germline loops: CDR1 SGHRS, CDR2 YFSETQ. V shed 4 bases, J shed 5 bases, and the junction held 5 bases outside the gene matches. Here the CDR3 DNA reads TGCGCCAGCAGCCCATGGGGGGGGGAGACCCAGTACTTC. This encodes CASSPWGGETQYF.

V and J are TRBV2 and TRBJ2-1; D uncertain. Germline CDR1 reads SNHLY; CDR2 reads FYNNEI. Trimming shortened V by 4 bases and J by 6 bases, and 4 bases separated the two germline ends. The CDR3 has 11 residues. The CDR3 loop reads CASSGANEQFF. CDR3 DNA sequence: TGTGCCAGCAGTGGTGCCAATGAGCAGTTCTTC.

The chain joins TRBV6-6 to TRBJ2-2, with 9 bases aligning to TRBD1. Germline values: CDR1 MNHNY, CDR2 SVGAGI (reference sequence). The CDR3 loop spans 16 amino acids. Trimming at V came to 5 bases and at J to 5 bases, leaving 9 bases not matched to a gene. The CDR3 coding sequence is TGTGCCAGCAGTCAACGGACAGGGGCTGAGACCGGGGAGCTGTTTTTT. Translating gives CASSQRTGAETGELFF.

V usage is TRBV11-2 and J usage is TRBJ1-5; TRBD1 matches 8 bases. The CDR3 loop spans 14 amino acids. Germline-derived CDR1 and CDR2 are SGHAT and FQNNGV. The ends lost 5 bases at V and 6 bases at J; junction bases unmatched: 6. CDR3 sequence: CASSMTGAPQPQHF. Written as DNA, the CDR3 is TGTGCCAGCAGCATGACAGGGGCCCCTCAGCCCCAGCATTTT. The full variable domain, its missing parts supplied by reference TRBV11-2 and TRBJ1-5, is EAGVAQSPRYKIIEKRQSVAFWCNPISGHATLYWYQQILGQGPKLLIQFQNNGVVDDSQLPKDRFSAERLKGVDSTLKIQPAKLEDSAVYLCASSMTGAPQPQHFGDGTRLSIL.

The V and J genes are TRBV9 and TRBJ1-1; D not resolved. This CDR3 comprises 16 residues. Trimming shortened V by 4 bases and J by 1 base, and 17 bases separated the two germline ends. Germline CDR1 is SGDLS and CDR2 is YYNGEE. CDR3 nucleotides: TGTGCCAGCAGCAATGGGGTAGACGAACGGAACACTGAAGCTTTCTTT. Translated: CASSNGVDERNTEAFF.

The chain links TRBV4-3 to TRBJ1-1, with D unclear. This CDR3 is 14 amino acids long. Trimming took off 4 bases at V and 0 bases at J, with 9 bases between the two ends. Germline CDR1 LGHNA, CDR2 YSLEER. The CDR3 nucleotides are TGCGCCAGCAGCCCAGAGGTTATGAACACTGAAGCTTTCTTT. Its protein is CASSPEVMNTEAFF.

The chain carries TRBV7-6 and TRBJ1-1; D is unresolved. The CDR3 has 13 amino acids. Trimming left V 1 base short and J 1 base short, with 4 bases between. Germline V gene data show CDR1 as SGHVS and CDR2 as FNYEAQ. This CDR3 is CASSLGANTEAFF. The CDR3 coding sequence is TGTGCCAGCAGCTTAGGCGCGAACACTGAAGCTTTCTTT.

The genes are TRBV7-2 and TRBJ2-2, with D tentatively TRBD1 (6 bases). The CDR3 is made up of 13 amino acids. The V end lost 5 bases, the J end lost 8 bases, and 12 bases lay between the germline ends. The germline V gene encodes CDR1 SGHTA and CDR2 FQGNSA. The CDR3, as DNA: TGTGCCAGCAGCGCTACAGGGTCAGGGGAGCTGTTTTTT. Translating it yields CASSATGSGELFF. The complete variable domain, with remaining parts taken from reference TRBV7-2 and TRBJ2-2, reads GAGVSQSPSNKVTEKGKDVELRCDPISGHTALYWYRQSLGQGLEFLIYFQGNSAPDKSGLPSDRFSAERTGGSVSTLTIQRTQQEDSAVYLCASSATGSGELFFGEGSRLTVL.

The V gene is TRBV4-1, the J gene TRBJ2-7; D is unclear. The ends were cut back, 2 bases at V and 2 bases at J, with 7 bases in the middle. CDR3 length: 13 residues. The germline V gene encodes CDR1 MGHRA and CDR2 YSYEKL. The CDR3 loop is CASSQIGTYEQYF. CDR3 nucleotides: TGCGCCAGCAGCCAAATAGGGACCTACGAGCAGTACTTC.

The chain has TRBV6-5 and TRBJ2-2; tentative D call: TRBD2 (6 bases). CDR1 is MNHEY, CDR2 SVGAGI, per germline. The V and J ends lost 2 bases and 4 bases respectively, with 11 bases between them. This CDR3 has 15 amino acids. The CDR3 nucleotides are TGTGCCAGCAGTTACGCGGACGGGGGCACCGGGGAGCTGTTTTTT. Translation: CASSYADGGTGELFF.

The chain carries TRBV9 and TRBJ2-2; D gene ambiguous. Trimming cost V 0 bases and J 7 bases, with 7 bases left between them. This CDR3 has 13 residues. Per germline, CDR1 SGDLS and CDR2 YYNGEE. Here the CDR3 DNA reads TGTGCCAGCAGCGTAGTGCCACGCGGGGAGCTGTTTTTT. This sequence encodes CASSVVPRGELFF.

The gene calls are TRBV4-1 and TRBJ1-5; D gene ambiguous. This CDR3 has 19 residues. Germline CDR1 and CDR2: MGHRA and YSYEKL. V dropped 1 base and J dropped 2 bases, with 21 bases sitting between them. The CDR3 nucleotides are TGCGCCAGCAGCCAAGTCCTCGGCCCACCTGTCGATGGCAATCAGCCCCAGCATTTT. This sequence encodes CASSQVLGPPVDGNQPQHF.

The genes are TRBV7-8 and TRBJ1-4; 8 bases match TRBD1. CDR1 is SGHVS, CDR2 FQNEAQ, per germline. With V trimmed by 4 bases and J by 0 bases, 10 bases remained unmatched. The CDR3 length is 18 residues. CDR3 coding DNA: TGTGCCAGCAGCTGGAAAGCAGGGGGCGAGGCAACTAATGAAAAACTGTTTTTT. This codes for CASSWKAGGEATNEKLFF.

The V call is TRBV19, the J call TRBJ1-2; perhaps TRBD1 as D (6 bases). V was trimmed by 3 bases and J by 0 bases, leaving 11 bases between them. This CDR3 region has 15 residues. Germline V lookup: CDR1 LNHDA, CDR2 SQIVND (reference sequence). The CDR3 DNA is TGTGCCAGTAGTATTATGACAGGACCTAACTATGGCTACACCTTC. Its translation: CASSIMTGPNYGYTF.

This chain connects TRBV5-6 to TRBJ2-7; D is uncertain. V shed 4 bases and J shed 3 bases, with 8 bases lying between them. The germline V gene has CDR1 SGHDT and CDR2 YYEEEE. The CDR3 runs 12 residues. In DNA form, the CDR3 reads TGTGCCAGCAGCCCAGGCATCTACGAGCAGTACTTC. Protein: CASSPGIYEQYF.

The chain carries TRBV29-1 and TRBJ1-2; D is uncertain. The V end lost 5 bases, the J end lost 4 bases, and 14 bases lay between the germline ends. Germline V gene sequence: CDR1 SQVTM, CDR2 ANQGSEA. The CDR3 length is 13 residues. The DNA of the CDR3 is TGCAGCGTTCTCGAGGGATTAATCTATGGCTACACCTTC. This gives the protein CSVLEGLIYGYTF.

V and J are TRBV9 and TRBJ2-2; possibly TRBD1 or TRBD2 for D (5 bases each). Germline assignment: CDR1 SGDLS and CDR2 YYNGEE. Trimming cost V 3 bases and J 13 bases, with 13 bases left between them. The CDR3 is made up of 12 amino acids. The CDR3 sequence: CASSGGRDGLFF. CDR3 coding DNA: TGTGCCAGCAGCGGAGGACGGGACGGGCTGTTTTTT.

This clone was observed a handful of times. The J gene is TRBJ1-2, the V gene TRBV7-9; TRBD1 might be the D (6 bases). Germline CDR1 reads SEHNR; CDR2 reads FQNEAQ (reference sequence). The V end was cut by 5 bases, the J end by 6 bases, with 22 bases between. The CDR3 extends over 16 amino acids. Here the CDR3 DNA reads TGTGCCAGCAGCCCGTATCCCCGACAGGACTGGGATGGCTACACCTTC. Its protein product is CASSPYPRQDWDGYTF.